The subject of this entry is one TCR beta chain. The sample originates from a study of blood T cell repertoires in COVID-19. Study details: Acute and convalescent COVID-19 specimens originated in the United States, Italy and Spain. T cells, B-cell-depleted T cells, or PBMCs provided the cDNA or gDNA that served as material.

Trimming took off 0 bases at V and 7 bases at J, with 10 bases between the two ends. The length of the CDR3 is 14 residues. Germline V gene lookup returns CDR1 SGHRS and CDR2 YFSETQ. Per the original data handling: Using reference gene primer amplification, nucleated cell counts were estimated. Clones were sequenced by immunoSEQ multiplex PCR, and TCRdb holds only the in-frame ones, with some missing. That table gives V, J and clone size, and the DNA gave D and trimming. The sample has approximately 140,000 clones; 75% to 90% are singletons. Specimen: peripheral blood. The TCR comes from an older woman with active or convalescent COVID-19. This chain joins TRBV5-1 and TRBJ1-4; no definite D call. The CDR3 DNA is TGCGCCAGCAGCTTGGACCCGGGTGGTGAAAAACTGTTTTTT. Translated: CASSLDPGGEKLFF.